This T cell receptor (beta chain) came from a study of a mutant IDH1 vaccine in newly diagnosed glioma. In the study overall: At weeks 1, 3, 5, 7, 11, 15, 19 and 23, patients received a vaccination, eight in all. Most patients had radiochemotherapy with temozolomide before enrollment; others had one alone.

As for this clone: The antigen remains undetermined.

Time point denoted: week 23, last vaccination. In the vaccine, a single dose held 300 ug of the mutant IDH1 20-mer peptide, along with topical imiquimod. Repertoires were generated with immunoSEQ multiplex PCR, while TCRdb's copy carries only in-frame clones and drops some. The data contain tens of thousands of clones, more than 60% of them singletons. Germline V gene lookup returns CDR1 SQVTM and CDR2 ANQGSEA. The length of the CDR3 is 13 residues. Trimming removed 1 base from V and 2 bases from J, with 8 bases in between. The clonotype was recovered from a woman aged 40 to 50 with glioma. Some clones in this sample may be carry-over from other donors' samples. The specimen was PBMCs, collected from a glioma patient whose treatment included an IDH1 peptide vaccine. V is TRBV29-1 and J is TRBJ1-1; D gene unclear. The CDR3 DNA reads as TGCAGCGTTGAAGGGAACAGAAACACTGAAGCTTTCTTT. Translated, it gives CSVEGNRNTEAFF.